These 15 T cell receptor beta chains were all obtained from the same sample, sequenced in a study of blood T cell repertoires in COVID-19. TCRdb's table, derived via immunoSEQ multiplex PCR, lists solely in-frame clones and lacks some. The table has 250,000 to 350,000 clones, about nine tenths seen once; the top ten hold about an eighth. The sequenced sample consisted of peripheral blood. The receptor source for this set is a woman aged 60 to 75 with acute or convalescent COVID-19.

The gene calls are TRBV10-3 and TRBJ1-2, with D unresolved. Germline-derived CDR1 and CDR2 are ENHRY and SYGVKD. The length of the CDR3 is 16 residues. V was pared by 0 bases and J by 1 base, with 12 bases between. CDR3 nucleotides: TGTGCCATCAGTGAGTCGCTGGGCGGGGATAACTATGGCTACACCTTC. This sequence encodes CAISESLGGDNYGYTF.

The V gene is TRBV19, the J gene TRBJ1-5; D is perhaps TRBD1 (6 bases). Germline V gene data show CDR1 as LNHDA and CDR2 as SQIVND (reference sequence). The V end was cut by 8 bases, the J end by 0 bases, with 17 bases between. The CDR3 is made up of 16 amino acids. CDR3 in DNA: TGTGCCAGTGGGAGGGGGGCTCCGGATAGCAATCAGCCCCAGCATTTT. It specifies CASGRGAPDSNQPQHF.

The chain links TRBV5-1 to TRBJ1-6, with 7 bases that match TRBD1. In germline, CDR1 is SGHRS, CDR2 YFSETQ. This CDR3 is built from 17 residues. V lost 4 bases to trimming and J lost 9 bases; unmatched junction nucleotides: 16. CDR3 nucleotides: TGCGCCAGCAGCGCGGGTGTGTTGGGACAGACCTTTTCACCCCTCCACTTT. It encodes CASSAGVLGQTFSPLHF.

The chain has TRBV19 and TRBJ2-1; 7 bases are shared with TRBD1. This CDR3 region has 16 residues. Germline V gene sequence: CDR1 LNHDA, CDR2 SQIVND (reference sequence). J lost 2 bases, V lost 10 bases, and 14 bases had no gene match. CDR3 sequence reads: CATNPNRDRPYNEQFF. In DNA form, the CDR3 reads TGTGCCACAAACCCTAACCGGGACAGACCCTACAATGAGCAGTTCTTC.

The chain employs TRBV29-1 and TRBJ1-2; 7 nucleotides line up with TRBD1. The V and J ends lost 5 bases and 2 bases, in that order; junction bases with no gene match: 5. The CDR3 spans 13 residues. The germline V gene encodes CDR1 SQVTM and CDR2 ANQGSEA. DNA of the CDR3: TGCAGCGTTCCGGGACAGTCGAACTATGGCTACACCTTC. Protein product: CSVPGQSNYGYTF.

This chain links TRBV28 with TRBJ2-2; D is possibly TRBD2 (6 bases). Germline V gene data show CDR1 as MDHEN and CDR2 as SYDVKM. Trimming removed 5 bases at V and 4 bases at J, with 17 bases between. There are 16 residues in the CDR3. CDR3 in DNA: TGTGCCAGCAGTGCTCTAAGGAGTAGCGGCACCGGGGAGCTGTTTTTT. Protein: CASSALRSSGTGELFF.

This chain joins TRBV27 and TRBJ1-4; 8 nucleotides agree with TRBD1. J was trimmed by 5 bases and V by 2 bases; bases with no gene match: 1. There are 14 residues in the CDR3. Per the germline V gene, CDR1 is MNHEY and CDR2 is SMNVEV (reference sequence). CDR3 amino acids: CASSLNRGNEKLFF. CDR3 sequence (DNA): TGTGCCAGCAGTTTAAACAGGGGGAATGAAAAACTGTTTTTT.

The rearrangement uses TRBV7-3 and TRBJ2-2, with a possible D match to TRBD1 (5 bases). The germline V and J ends were trimmed by 6 bases and 6 bases, with 14 bases remaining between them. Germline-derived CDR1 and CDR2 are SGHTA and FQGTGA. CDR3 length: 14 residues. Here the CDR3 DNA reads TGTGCCAGCAGGGGCGGTAGGGGTTCCGGGGAGCTGTTTTTT. Its protein product is CASRGGRGSGELFF.

The J gene is TRBJ2-5, the V gene TRBV25-1; a possible D gene is TRBD2 (7 bases). Trimming stripped 6 bases from V and 5 bases from J, with 19 bases between. Germline assignment: CDR1 MGHDK and CDR2 SYGVNS. The CDR3 has 15 amino acids. The CDR3 nucleotides are TGTGCCAGCAGCCGGGGCGGGGGCATGACGGAGACCCAGTACTTC. Residues: CASSRGGGMTETQYF. The full variable domain, in which reference TRBV25-1 and TRBJ2-5 provide the parts outside the CDR3, is EADIYQTPRYLVIGTGKKITLECSQTMGHDKMYWYQQDPGMELHLIHYSYGVNSTEKGDLSSESTVSRIRTEHFPLTLESARPSHTSQYLCASSRGGGMTETQYFGPGTRLLVL.

The count of this clone is one. This chain joins TRBV7-8 and TRBJ2-5, with 7 bases that match TRBD2. J gave up 2 bases and V 3 bases, and 6 bases lay outside the gene matches. This CDR3 has 15 residues. In germline, CDR1 is SGHVS, CDR2 FQNEAQ. CDR3 sequence: CASSFLRGRQETQYF. The DNA for the CDR3 is TGTGCCAGCAGCTTCCTGCGGGGGAGACAAGAGACCCAGTACTTC.

The chain has TRBV5-1 and TRBJ1-2; D is undetermined. The ends were cut back, 4 bases at V and 6 bases at J, with 13 bases in the middle. The CDR3 spans 13 residues. Germline V lookup: CDR1 SGHRS, CDR2 YFSETQ. The CDR3 sequence is CASSAGSVNGYTF. The CDR3, as DNA: TGCGCCAGCAGCGCGGGGTCAGTAAATGGCTACACCTTC.

The chain links TRBV29-1 to TRBJ1-5, with 9 bases that match TRBD1. The CDR3 is made up of 13 amino acids. The V segment lost 4 bases and the J segment 7 bases; nucleotides outside the gene matches: 5. Germline V gene lookup returns CDR1 SQVTM and CDR2 ANQGSEA. CDR3 nucleotides: TGCAGCGTTGGAAAAGACAGGGGGCAGCCCCAGCATTTT. It is translated as CSVGKDRGQPQHF.

This chain uses TRBV21-1 with TRBJ2-7; TRBD1 is the table's D call, not checked against the DNA. TRBV21-1 is described as a pseudogene. This CDR3 contains 15 residues. DNA of the CDR3: TGTGCCAGCACCCGGGACAGGGGGGCCTTCTACGAGCAGTACTTC. It is translated as CASTRDRGAFYEQYF.

The chain uses TRBV12-3 or TRBV12-4 and TRBJ1-1; D call uncertain. The CDR3 is 13 amino acids. Trimming took 6 bases from V and 1 from J, leaving 9 bases between them. The CDR3 sequence is CASSPPQNTEAFF. The CDR3 region has the DNA TGTGCCAGCAGCCCCCCCCAGAACACTGAAGCTTTCTTT.

The chain links TRBV10-3 to TRBJ2-7; TRBD1 matches at 11 bases. Per germline, CDR1 ENHRY and CDR2 SYGVKD. The length of the CDR3 is 14 residues. Trimming at V came to 8 bases and at J to 5 bases, leaving 8 bases not matched to a gene. DNA for the CDR3: TGTGCCATCTCTAGTGGGACAGGGGGTAACGAGCAGTACTTC. Encoded protein: CAISSGTGGNEQYF.